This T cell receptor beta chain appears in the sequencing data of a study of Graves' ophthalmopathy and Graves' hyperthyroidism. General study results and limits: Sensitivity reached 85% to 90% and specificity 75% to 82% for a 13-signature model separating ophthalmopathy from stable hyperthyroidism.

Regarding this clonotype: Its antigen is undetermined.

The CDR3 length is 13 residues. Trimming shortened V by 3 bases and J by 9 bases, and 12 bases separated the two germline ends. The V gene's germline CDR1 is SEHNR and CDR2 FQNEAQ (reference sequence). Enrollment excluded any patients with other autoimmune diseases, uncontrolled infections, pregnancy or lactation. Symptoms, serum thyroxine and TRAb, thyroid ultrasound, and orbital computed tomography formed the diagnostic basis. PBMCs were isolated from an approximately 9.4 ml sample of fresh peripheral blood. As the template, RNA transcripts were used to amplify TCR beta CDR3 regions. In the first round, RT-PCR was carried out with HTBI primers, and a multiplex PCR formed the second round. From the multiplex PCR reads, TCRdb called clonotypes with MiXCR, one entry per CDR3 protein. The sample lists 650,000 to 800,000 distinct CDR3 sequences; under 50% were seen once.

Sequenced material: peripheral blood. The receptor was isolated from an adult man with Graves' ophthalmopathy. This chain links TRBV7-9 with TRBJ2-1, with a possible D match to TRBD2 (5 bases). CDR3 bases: TGTGCCAGCAGCTTGGATAGCCGGGGTGAGCAGTTCTTC. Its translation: CASSLDSRGEQFF.